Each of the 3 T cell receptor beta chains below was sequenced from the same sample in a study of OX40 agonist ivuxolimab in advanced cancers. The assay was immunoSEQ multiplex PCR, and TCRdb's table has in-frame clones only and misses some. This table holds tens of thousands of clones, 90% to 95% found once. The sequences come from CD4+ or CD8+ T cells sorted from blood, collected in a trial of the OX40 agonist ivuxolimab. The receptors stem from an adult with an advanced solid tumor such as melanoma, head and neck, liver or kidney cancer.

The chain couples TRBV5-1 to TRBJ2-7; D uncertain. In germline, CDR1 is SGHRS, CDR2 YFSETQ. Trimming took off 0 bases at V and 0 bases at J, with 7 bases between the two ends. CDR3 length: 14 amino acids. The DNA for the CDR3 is TGCGCCAGCAGCTTGGATCCAGGCTCCTACGAGCAGTACTTC. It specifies CASSLDPGSYEQYF.

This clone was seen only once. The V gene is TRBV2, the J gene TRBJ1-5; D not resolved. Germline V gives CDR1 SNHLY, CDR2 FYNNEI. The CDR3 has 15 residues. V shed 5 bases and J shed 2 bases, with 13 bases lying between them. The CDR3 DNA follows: TGTGCCAGCAGTAGAGCCGGACCCGGCAATCAGCCCCAGCATTTT. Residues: CASSRAGPGNQPQHF.

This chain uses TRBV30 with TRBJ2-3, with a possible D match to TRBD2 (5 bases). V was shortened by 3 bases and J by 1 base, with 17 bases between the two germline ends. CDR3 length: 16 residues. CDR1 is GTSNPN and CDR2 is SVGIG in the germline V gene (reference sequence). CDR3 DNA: TGTGCCTGGAGCCCTATATCGAGCGGACGCACAGATACGCAGTATTTT. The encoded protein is CAWSPISSGRTDTQYF.